The 3 T cell receptor beta chains reported below all come from one sample, sequenced in a study of blood T cell repertoires in COVID-19. Only in-frame clones appear in the TCRdb table, and some are missing; sequencing was by immunoSEQ multiplex PCR. The sample includes tens of thousands of clones, approximately 88% of them seen just once. What was sequenced was peripheral blood. Receptors originate from a man aged 50 or older with active COVID-19.

This clone was detected once. The chain has TRBV19 and TRBJ1-5, with 7 bases that match TRBD1. CDR3 size: 16 residues. Germline V CDR1 and CDR2: LNHDA, SQIVND (reference sequence). The trim removed 7 bases at V and 3 bases at J, leaving 12 bases unmatched. CDR3 sequence: CASTPEGARFNQPQHF. The CDR3 DNA reads TGTGCCAGTACCCCTGAGGGGGCGCGATTCAATCAGCCCCAGCATTTT. The full variable domain, with the rest looked up from reference TRBV19 and TRBJ1-5, is DGGITQSPKYLFRKEGQNVTLSCEQNLNHDAMYWYRQDPGQGLRLIYYSQIVNDFQKGDIAEGYSVSREKKESFPLTVTSAQKNPTAFYLCASTPEGARFNQPQHFGDGTRLSIL.

This chain uses TRBV19 with TRBJ2-3; TRBD1 might be the D (6 bases). V gave up 3 bases and J gave up 0 bases, with 10 bases separating them. From germline, CDR1 is LNHDA and CDR2 SQIVND (reference sequence). The CDR3 is 15 amino acids. The CDR3 reads CASSIVGQSTDTQYF. CDR3 DNA: TGTGCCAGTAGTATCGTGGGACAAAGCACAGATACGCAGTATTTT.

The rearrangement joins TRBV19 to TRBJ1-4; 7 bases map to TRBD1. Losses at the gene ends were 10 bases for V and 0 bases for J; bases not matched to a gene: 2. Germline CDR1 is LNHDA and CDR2 is SQIVND (reference sequence). The length of the CDR3 is 13 residues. CDR3 in DNA: TGTGCCACTAGGGGGCCAACTAATGAAAAACTGTTTTTT. Protein: CATRGPTNEKLFF.